This TCR beta chain was sequenced in a study of T cell responses to AZD1222 COVID-19 vaccine (dated by TCRdb to 2020 to 2023). The study in broad terms: AZD1222 recipients given second doses at about 4 weeks or at about 12 weeks were pooled, since spike-specific TCR depth and breadth were not found to differ between the two schedules. TCR sequencing covered more than 230 trial participants: nearly 210 given two doses of AZD1222 and about 26 given two doses of MenACWY control vaccine. Trial participants were enrolled by age into subgroups of 18-55, 56-69 and 70-plus years, and around 150, 29 and 61 TCR-sequenced participants, respectively, were included in these subgroups.

Overall results and qualifications from the work: Conclusions about previously exposed vaccinees are limited because only a handful of AZD1222 recipients were SARS-CoV-2 seropositive at baseline. The whole spike protein was spanned by vaccine-associated CD4 TCRs, and dominant responses were seen in regions 160-218 and 743-854. Participants were mostly white British, with more females than males. The authors suggested clonal diversity may have been underestimated. Because no samples from the day 14 peak response were available, repertoires could be characterized only after the peak T cell response. After two AZD1222 doses, spike-specific TCR breadth and depth were significantly higher than at day 0 and than in MenACWY recipients. The 56-69-year group was small, and its depth increase did not reach significance, likely because of low power. Nearly half of unique spike-specific TCRs reportedly recognized epitopes outside regions mutated in the B.1.351 and B.1.1.7 variants.

From the cysteine up to the phenylalanine, the CDR3 has a length of 12 residues. Of the read, only the CDR3 DNA is kept; its 36 bases are in frame from base 1. The germline V gene (reference sequence) gives CDR1 as LGHDT and CDR2 as YNNKEL. The junction carries 5 bases between V and J, which are trimmed by 1 base and 4 bases respectively. As for this clone: The specificity of this receptor is unknown. Base-call qualities are not available, and no considerably larger clone is one nucleotide away.

The CDR3 regions of human TCRbeta chains were analyzed by immunosequencing. Per the authors' processing: TCRs in the repertoires were compared against a reference library of SARS-CoV-2-specific TCRs that had been generated with the MIRA antigen-specificity platform. Breadth was defined as the fraction of unique TCRs that were SARS-CoV-2-associated, and depth was defined as the fraction of total T cells that were SARS-CoV-2-associated. Using the MIRA data, every spike-specific TCR was mapped to the spike region that the TCR reacted to and assigned to either a CD4 or a CD8 class. Log10-transformed breadth and depth values were compared by one-way ANOVA with Sidak's multiple comparisons tests. This immuneACCESS table, as held by TCRdb, lists in-frame sequences with V and J called but not all clones. Of the missing ones, under half trace to an unresolved V gene in checked studies; the others have no known cause. V, J and clone size were drawn from that table, and D and trimming were deduced from the DNA. The sample includes under 55,000 clones, with roughly four fifths observed a single time. Jointly, the top ten make up 10% of the sample.

Reading the label with the study, this specimen's time point is: baseline before first vaccination. Samples from vaccinated people were obtained from the UK trials COV001 and COV002, which included a single-blind randomized controlled phase 2/3 trial of AZD1222 (ChAdOx1 nCoV-19) in healthy adults. For TCRbeta chain sequencing, PBMC samples were collected from trial participants at day 0 and at day 28 after the second dose. The sequence was obtained from an adult in good health. The chain links TRBV3-1 (or the pseudogene TRBV3-2) with TRBJ2-7, with the D gene call left open. Sequencing used peripheral blood, obtained on day 0 of AZD1222 vaccination. DNA sequence: TGTGCCAGCAGCCAAGGACAATACGAGCAGTACTTC. Its amino acids are CASSQGQYEQYF.